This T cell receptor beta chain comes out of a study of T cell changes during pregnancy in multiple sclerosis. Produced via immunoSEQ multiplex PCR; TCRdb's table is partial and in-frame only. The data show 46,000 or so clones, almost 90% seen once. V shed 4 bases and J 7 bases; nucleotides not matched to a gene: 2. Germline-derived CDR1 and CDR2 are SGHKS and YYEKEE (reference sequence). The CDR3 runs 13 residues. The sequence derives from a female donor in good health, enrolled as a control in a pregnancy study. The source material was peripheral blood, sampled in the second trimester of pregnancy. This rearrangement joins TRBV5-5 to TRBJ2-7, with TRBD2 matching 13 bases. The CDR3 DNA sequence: TGTGCCAGCAGCAGGGGACTAGCGGGGGAGCAGTACTTC. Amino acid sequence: CASSRGLAGEQYF.